These 26 T cell receptor beta chains share one sample of origin, sequenced in a study of blood T cell repertoires in COVID-19. Profiling relied on immunoSEQ multiplex PCR, and the TCRdb table lists in-frame clones only, not all of them. The table lists over 130,000 clones, around 82% of them singletons. The sample was peripheral blood. These receptors came from a human donor in a cohort sampled during active COVID-19.

This sequence joins TRBV15 and TRBJ2-3; 8 positions match TRBD1. Germline loops: CDR1 LNHNV, CDR2 YYDKDF (reference sequence). Unmatched junction bases numbered 8, after V lost 5 bases and J lost 4 bases. This CDR3 comprises 15 residues. The CDR3 sequence is CATSARTGRSDTQYF. The DNA of the CDR3 is TGTGCCACCAGCGCACGGACAGGGCGGTCAGATACGCAGTATTTT.

The chain couples TRBV21-1 to TRBJ2-7; the tabulated D call, TRBD1, remains unverified against the DNA. TRBV21-1 is designated a pseudogene. The CDR3 loop spans 15 amino acids. CDR3 sequence: CASSHRDSSSYEQYF. In nucleotides, the CDR3 is TGTGCCAGCAGCCACCGGGACAGCAGCTCCTACGAGCAGTACTTC.

This rearrangement joins TRBV5-1 to TRBJ2-3, with D possibly being TRBD2 (6 bases). The V gene's germline CDR1 is SGHRS and CDR2 YFSETQ. Trimming took 0 bases from V and 3 from J, leaving 14 bases between them. This CDR3 has 16 amino acids. CDR3 sequence (DNA): TGCGCCAGCAGCTTGGCCCTGGGGGGAACGACAGATACGCAGTATTTT. The encoded protein is CASSLALGGTTDTQYF. Complete variable domain (other parts from reference TRBV5-1 and TRBJ2-3): KAGVTQTPRYLIKTRGQQVTLSCSPISGHRSVSWYQQTPGQGLQFLFEYFSETQRNKGNFPGRFSGRQFSNSRSEMNVSTLELGDSALYLCASSLALGGTTDTQYFGPGTRLTVL.

This sequence joins TRBV5-1 and TRBJ2-1; TRBD2 matches at 9 bases. Germline-derived CDR1 and CDR2 are SGHRS and YFSETQ. The CDR3 runs 14 residues. Germline trimming cut 6 bases from V and 10 bases from J; bases unmatched to any gene: 11. In DNA form, the CDR3 reads TGCGCCAGCACCTTAGCGGGGGAGTCGCGGGAGCAGTTCTTC. Its translation is CASTLAGESREQFF.

The rearrangement joins TRBV7-9 to TRBJ2-3, with a tentative D call TRBD2 (6 bases). V lost 5 bases and J lost 1, with 25 bases in between. Germline V CDR1 and CDR2: SEHNR, FQNEAQ (reference sequence). The CDR3 covers 19 residues. CDR3 region: CASSPSRTGLLAGTDTQYF. The DNA for the CDR3 is TGTGCCAGCAGCCCCTCCCGTACAGGCCTACTAGCCGGCACAGATACGCAGTATTTT.

This CDR3 reads CASSLAPGNEQYF. CDR3 sequence (DNA): TGCGCCAGCAGCTTGGCCCCGGGTAACGAGCAGTACTTC. This chain uses TRBV5-1 with TRBJ2-7; D call uncertain. In germline, CDR1 is SGHRS, CDR2 YFSETQ. Between the trimmed V and J ends, which lost 0 bases and 5 bases, there was a span of 9 bases. This CDR3 contains 13 residues.

V and J are TRBV20-1 and TRBJ2-7; 8 bases fit TRBD1. Germline V CDR1 and CDR2: DFQATT, SNEGSKA (reference sequence). J was trimmed by 7 bases and V by 3 bases; bases with no gene match: 2. This CDR3 is built from 11 residues. CDR3 protein: CSARGQVEQYF. As DNA, the CDR3 is TGCAGTGCTAGGGGACAGGTGGAGCAGTACTTC.

This sequence joins TRBV7-9 and TRBJ1-6; TRBD1 might be the D (6 bases). Germline V CDR1 and CDR2: SEHNR, FQNEAQ (reference sequence). The V end was cut by 4 bases, the J end by 7 bases, with 11 bases between. The CDR3 length is 14 residues. The CDR3 DNA sequence: TGTGCCAGCAGCTCCGGGACATCAAATTCACCCCTCCACTTT. It yields the protein CASSSGTSNSPLHF. Full variable domain (missing parts from reference TRBV7-9 and TRBJ1-6): DTGVSQNPRHKITKRGQNVTFRCDPISEHNRLYWYRQTLGQGPEFLTYFQNEAQLEKSRLLSDRFSAERPKGSFSTLEIQRTEQGDSAMYLCASSSGTSNSPLHFGNGTRLTVT.

This clone was recorded a few times. The V call is TRBV2, the J call TRBJ1-6; D call uncertain. The germline gives CDR1 SNHLY, CDR2 FYNNEI. Trimming left V 6 bases short and J 7 bases short, with 16 bases between. This CDR3 contains 15 residues. In DNA, the CDR3 is TGTGCCAGCAGAGAGGCAGCCTCGCAAAATTCACCCCTCCACTTT. It codes for CASREAASQNSPLHF.

The chain has TRBV5-1 and TRBJ2-1, with TRBD2 matching 7 bases. After removal of 4 bases from V and 7 bases from J, the junction contained 8 bases not matched to a gene. The CDR3 loop spans 14 amino acids. The germline V gene has CDR1 SGHRS and CDR2 YFSETQ. DNA of the CDR3: TGCGCCAGCAGCCACGGACTAGTAGTGAATGAGCAGTTCTTC. It codes for CASSHGLVVNEQFF.

CDR3 sequence: CASSESLGYYGYTF. DNA of the CDR3: TGTGCCAGCAGTGAAAGTCTAGGCTACTATGGCTACACCTTC. The chain links TRBV2 to TRBJ1-2; D gene ambiguous. The CDR3 is 14 amino acids. The V gene's germline CDR1 is SNHLY and CDR2 FYNNEI. The ends were cut back, 2 bases at V and 3 bases at J, with 10 bases in the middle.

The chain has TRBV29-1 and TRBJ2-3, with 9 bases lining up with TRBD1. The CDR3 runs 12 residues. Germline V gives CDR1 SQVTM, CDR2 ANQGSEA. V lost 4 bases and J lost 5; bases outside the gene matches: 1. CDR3: CSVGQGGDTQYF. As DNA, the CDR3 is TGCAGCGTTGGACAGGGGGGAGATACGCAGTATTTT.

This sequence joins TRBV21-1 and TRBJ2-7; the D call in the table, TRBD1, was not verified against the DNA. TRBV21-1 is tagged as a pseudogene. The CDR3 is 17 residues long. DNA for the CDR3: TGTGCCAGCAGCAAAGAGCGGCCAGGGGGCCCCCCCTACGAGCAGTACTTC. Encoded protein: CASSKERPGGPPYEQYF.

This chain uses TRBV5-1 with TRBJ2-3, with TRBD2 identical over 13 bases. CDR1 SGHRS and CDR2 YFSETQ come from the germline V gene. The CDR3 sequence is 16 residues long. J gave up 2 bases and V 7 bases, and 7 bases lay outside the gene matches. CDR3 DNA sequence: TGCGCCAGCTTTCGAGGACTAGCGGGGGTCACAGATACGCAGTATTTT. Amino acids: CASFRGLAGVTDTQYF.

The chain recombines TRBV7-2 with TRBJ1-1; D unclear. The germline CDR1 and CDR2 sequences are SGHTA and FQGNSA. Trimming removed 5 bases at V and 0 bases at J, with 13 bases between. CDR3 length equals 15 residues. The CDR3 region has the DNA TGTGCCAGCAGCCCACGGACGGGAATGAACACTGAAGCTTTCTTT. Encoded protein: CASSPRTGMNTEAFF.

This clone was detected once. This sequence joins TRBV7-2 and TRBJ2-3, with D possibly being TRBD1 (6 bases). The germline V and J ends were trimmed by 1 base and 6 bases, with 11 bases remaining between them. The CDR3 sequence is 14 residues long. Germline V CDR1 and CDR2: SGHTA, FQGNSA. Here the CDR3 reads CASSLGQDRDTQYF. CDR3 in DNA: TGTGCCAGCAGCTTAGGACAGGACCGGGATACGCAGTATTTT.

V and J are TRBV5-4 and TRBJ1-1; a weak D match, TRBD1 (5 bases). The germline V gene encodes CDR1 SGHNT and CDR2 YYREEE (reference sequence). Trimming removed 4 bases from V and 7 bases from J, with 17 bases in between. The CDR3 runs to 14 residues. DNA for the CDR3: TGTGCCAGCAGCGGCGGGATCGGGGGGGGTGAAGCTTTCTTT. Amino acid sequence: CASSGGIGGGEAFF.

The chain joins TRBV11-3 to TRBJ2-1; 9 bases agree with TRBD2. This CDR3 is built from 12 residues. The J segment lost 9 bases and the V segment lost 6 bases, leaving 3 bases of the junction unmatched. Germline V CDR1 and CDR2: SGHNT, YENEEA. The CDR3 coding sequence is TGTGCCAGCAGGGGAGCGGGGGGTGAGCAGTTCTTC. It is translated as CASRGAGGEQFF.

V is TRBV2 and J is TRBJ1-1; D is perhaps TRBD1 (5 bases). Germline CDR1 SNHLY, CDR2 FYNNEI. V shed 6 bases and J shed 4 bases, with 15 bases lying between them. The CDR3 is 14 amino acids. Written as DNA, the CDR3 is TGTGCCAGCAGCACAACAGGTAGCGGCACTGAAGCTTTCTTT. Its protein is CASSTTGSGTEAFF.

CDR3 in DNA: TGTGCCAGCAGCTTAGATTGGGGAGCTCGGGGCACTGAAGCTTTCTTT. This sequence encodes CASSLDWGARGTEAFF. The chain recombines TRBV7-2 with TRBJ1-1; D unclear. The V end was cut by 1 base, the J end by 4 bases, with 16 bases between. Per the germline V gene, CDR1 is SGHTA and CDR2 is FQGNSA. CDR3 length: 16 amino acids. Drawing the rest from reference TRBV7-2 and TRBJ1-1, the complete variable domain is GAGVSQSPSNKVTEKGKDVELRCDPISGHTALYWYRQSLGQGLEFLIYFQGNSAPDKSGLPSDRFSAERTGGSVSTLTIQRTQQEDSAVYLCASSLDWGARGTEAFFGQGTRLTVV.

The genes are TRBV12-3 or TRBV12-4 and TRBJ2-7; 12 nucleotides line up with TRBD1. J lost 12 bases, V lost 3 bases, and 6 bases had no gene match. The CDR3 spans 13 residues. The CDR3 sequence is CASSFGTGGASYF. CDR3 coding DNA: TGTGCCAGCAGTTTCGGGACAGGGGGCGCTTCGTACTTC.

The chain couples TRBV7-2 to TRBJ2-2; TRBD2 matches 12 bases. In germline, CDR1 is SGHTA, CDR2 FQGNSA. After removal of 2 bases from V and 5 bases from J, the junction contained 6 bases not matched to a gene. CDR3 size: 17 residues. The CDR3 nucleotides are TGTGCCAGCAGCTTAACTAGCGGGGGGTTTGGGACCGGGGAGCTGTTTTTT. This codes for CASSLTSGGFGTGELFF.

The chain couples TRBV5-6 to TRBJ2-3; possibly TRBD2 for D (7 bases). V gave up 0 bases and J gave up 1 base, with 9 bases separating them. Germline loops: CDR1 SGHDT, CDR2 YYEEEE. This CDR3 region has 15 residues. CDR3 loop: CASSLEGGGTDTQYF. The CDR3 DNA reads as TGTGCCAGCAGCTTGGAGGGGGGGGGCACAGATACGCAGTATTTT.

V gene TRBV15 combines with J gene TRBJ1-3; D uncertain. Trimming removed 0 bases from V and 3 bases from J, with 6 bases in between. The CDR3 length is 14 residues. Per germline, CDR1 LNHNV and CDR2 YYDKDF (reference sequence). The CDR3 here is CATSRDYFGNTIYF. CDR3 coding DNA: TGTGCCACCAGCAGAGATTACTTTGGAAACACCATATATTTT.

The V and J genes are TRBV3-1 (or the pseudogene TRBV3-2) and TRBJ1-3; perhaps TRBD1 as D (6 bases). Trimming left V 4 bases short and J 0 bases short, with 7 bases between. The germline CDR1 and CDR2 sequences are LGHDT and YNNKEL (reference sequence). This CDR3 has 14 residues. In DNA, the CDR3 is TGTGCCAGCAGCCGGACAGACTCTGGAAACACCATATATTTT. Its protein product is CASSRTDSGNTIYF.

CDR3 DNA sequence: TGCGCCAGCAGCTGGGCCTTCGGGAATTACAATGAGCAGTTCTTC. Its protein is CASSWAFGNYNEQFF. The J gene is TRBJ2-1, the V gene TRBV5-1; D is possibly TRBD2 (5 bases). Germline V gives CDR1 SGHRS, CDR2 YFSETQ. Trimming removed 3 bases from V and 4 bases from J, with 14 bases in between. This CDR3 comprises 15 residues.